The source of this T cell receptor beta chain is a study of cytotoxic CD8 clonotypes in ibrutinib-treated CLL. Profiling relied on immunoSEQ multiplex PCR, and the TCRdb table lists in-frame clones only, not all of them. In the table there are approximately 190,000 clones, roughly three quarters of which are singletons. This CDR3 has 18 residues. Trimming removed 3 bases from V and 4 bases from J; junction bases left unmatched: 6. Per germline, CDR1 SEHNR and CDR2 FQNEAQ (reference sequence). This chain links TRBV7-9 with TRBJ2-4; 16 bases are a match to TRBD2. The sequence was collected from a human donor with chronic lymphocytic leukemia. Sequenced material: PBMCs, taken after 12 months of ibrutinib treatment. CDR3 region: CASSFMGLAGGPKNIQYF. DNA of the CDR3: TGTGCCAGCAGCTTCATGGGACTAGCGGGAGGGCCGAAAAACATTCAGTACTTC.